This TCR beta chain was observed in a study of cytomegalovirus exposure and HLA in healthy donors. Unmatched junction bases numbered 8, after V lost 4 bases and J lost 3 bases. CDR3 length equals 15 residues. Germline V lookup: CDR1 MGHRA, CDR2 YSYEKL. Assay: immunoSEQ multiplex PCR; the TCRdb copy retains only in-frame clones and omits some. This table holds 85,000 to 120,000 clones, about 85% found once. Sequences were obtained from PBMCs. The clonotype comes from a woman between 18 and 30 years old in good health and CMV-seropositive. The J gene is TRBJ2-7, the V gene TRBV4-1, with TRBD2 identical over 8 bases. The CDR3 coding sequence is TGCGCCAGCAGCCCCCGACGGGGGGGAAGCTACGAGCAGTACTTC. This translates into CASSPRRGGSYEQYF.